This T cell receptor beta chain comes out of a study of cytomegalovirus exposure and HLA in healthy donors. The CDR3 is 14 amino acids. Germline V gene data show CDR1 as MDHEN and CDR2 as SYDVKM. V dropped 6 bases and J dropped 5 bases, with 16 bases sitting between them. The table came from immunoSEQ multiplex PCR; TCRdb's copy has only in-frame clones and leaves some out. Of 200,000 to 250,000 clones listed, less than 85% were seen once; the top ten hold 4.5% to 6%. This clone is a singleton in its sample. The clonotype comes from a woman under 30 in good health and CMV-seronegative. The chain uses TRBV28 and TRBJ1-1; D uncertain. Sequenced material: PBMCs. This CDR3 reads CASRPPPQVTEAFF. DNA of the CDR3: TGTGCCAGCAGGCCACCTCCCCAGGTAACTGAAGCTTTCTTT. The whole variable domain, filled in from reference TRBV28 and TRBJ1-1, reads DVKVTQSSRYLVKRTGEKVFLECVQDMDHENMFWYRQDPGLGLRLIYFSYDVKMKEKGDIPEGYSVSREKKERFSLILESASTNQTSMYLCASRPPPQVTEAFFGQGTRLTVV.